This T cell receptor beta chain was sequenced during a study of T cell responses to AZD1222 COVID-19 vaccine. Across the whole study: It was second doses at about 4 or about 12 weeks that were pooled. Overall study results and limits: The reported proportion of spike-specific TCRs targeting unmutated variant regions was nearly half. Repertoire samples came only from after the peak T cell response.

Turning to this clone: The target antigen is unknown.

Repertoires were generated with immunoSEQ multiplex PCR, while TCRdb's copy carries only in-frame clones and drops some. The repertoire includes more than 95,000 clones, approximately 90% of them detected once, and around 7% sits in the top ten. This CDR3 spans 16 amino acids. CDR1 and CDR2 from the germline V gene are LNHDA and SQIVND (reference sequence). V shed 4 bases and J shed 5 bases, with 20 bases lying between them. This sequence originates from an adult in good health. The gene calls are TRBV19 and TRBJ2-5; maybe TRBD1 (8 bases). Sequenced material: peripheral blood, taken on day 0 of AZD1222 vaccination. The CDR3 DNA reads TGTGCCAGTAGTAATCCGGGACAGGCCGGGAGGGAGACCCAGTACTTC. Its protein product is CASSNPGQAGRETQYF.